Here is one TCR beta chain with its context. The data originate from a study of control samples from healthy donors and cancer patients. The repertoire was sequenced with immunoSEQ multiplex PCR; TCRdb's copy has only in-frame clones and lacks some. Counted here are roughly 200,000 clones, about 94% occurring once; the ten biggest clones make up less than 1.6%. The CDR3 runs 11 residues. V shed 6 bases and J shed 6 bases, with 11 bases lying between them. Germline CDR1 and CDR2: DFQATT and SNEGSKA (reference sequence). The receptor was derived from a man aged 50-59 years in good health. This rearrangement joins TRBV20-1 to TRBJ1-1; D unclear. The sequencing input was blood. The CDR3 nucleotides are TGCAGTGCCCCCGACAACCCTGAAGCTTTCTTT. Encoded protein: CSAPDNPEAFF.